A selection of T cell receptor beta chains follows, all from one sample in a study of T cell repertoires in cytomegalovirus infection. Antigens of these TCRs are unknown. TCRdb called the reads again in MiXCR, with one record for every CDR3 protein. Here the sample spans around 300,000 distinct CDR3 sequences, roughly a fifth being singletons. This material consisted of cultured PBMCs, taken from culture after CMV antigen stimulation. The source is a human donor in good health (CMV status not recorded). Some clones in this sample may be carry-over from other donors' samples. CDR3s include the opening cysteine and the closing phenylalanine or tryptophan. A D gene is named only where the DNA matches it firmly. Not all rows give a size; the values are once, few, many and, for expanded clones, a class.

v_gene	j_gene	abundance	d_gene	CDR3aa	CDR3nt
TRBV28	TRBJ1-1	-	-	CASSPNTNTEAFF	TGTGCCAGCAGTCCGAACACGAACACTGAAGCTTTCTTT
TRBV20-1	TRBJ2-1	-	TRBD2	CSAKLAGERNEQFF	TGCAGTGCCAAACTAGCGGGAGAGAGAAATGAGCAGTTCTTC
TRBV20-1	TRBJ2-1	-	-	CSARGQGRNEQFF	TGCAGTGCTAGAGGGCAGGGGCGGAATGAGCAGTTCTTC
TRBV7-2	TRBJ2-5	many	TRBD2	CASSSSGRMETQYF	TGTGCCAGCAGCTCAAGCGGGAGGATGGAGACCCAGTACTTC
TRBV9	TRBJ2-3	-	-	CASSMTGISTDTQYF	TGTGCCAGCAGCATGACTGGTATTAGCACAGATACGCAGTATTTT
TRBV12-3/TRBV12-4	TRBJ1-1	many	-	CASSPGTEAFF	TGTGCCAGCAGCCCCGGGACTGAAGCTTTCTTT
TRBV19	TRBJ1-1	-	-	CASSITGMNTEAFF	TGTGCCAGTAGTATAACGGGAATGAACACTGAAGCTTTCTTT
TRBV7-9	TRBJ1-6	-	-	CASSSPGYNSPLHF	TGTGCCAGCAGCTCCCCGGGCTATAATTCACCCCTCCACTTT
TRBV7-2	TRBJ2-3	many	-	CASSFIDSPDTQYF	TGTGCCAGCAGCTTCATAGACAGTCCGGATACGCAGTATTTT
TRBV28	TRBJ1-1	few	TRBD1	CASSPRQGINTEAFF	TGTGCCAGCAGTCCACGACAGGGGATAAACACTGAAGCTTTCTTT